This T cell receptor beta chain was documented in a study of post-analysis software for immune sequencing data. At the level of the study: Some patients lacked subtype; others had relapsing-remitting, secondary progressive or progressive-relapsing disease.

Broader study findings: Same-batch samples co-clustered strongly by F measure. Patients showed TRBV5-6, TRBV5-1 and TRBV20-1 among 4 or 5 TRBV segments more frequent than in controls.

The CDR3 covers 16 residues. V gave up 1 base and J gave up 7 bases, with 17 bases separating them. The authors incorporated unique molecular identifiers into the TCR beta cDNA libraries. cDNA molecules numbering some 500,000 came from approximately 0.91 to 9.4 million T cells. TCRdb analysed the PCR reads with MiXCR anew, one entry per CDR3 protein. The sample comprises 650,000 to 900,000 distinct CDR3 sequences, just over 45% of which are singletons, and 4.9% rests with the top ten. As for this clonotype: Its antigen is undetermined.

The sequencing sample was made of blood. The genes are TRBV12-3 or TRBV12-4 and TRBJ2-1; TRBD2 is a possible D gene (7 bases). This TCR derives from a girl aged 5 to 17 with multiple sclerosis. The CDR3 here is CASSLGRGVGGNEQFF. CDR3 coding DNA: TGTGCCAGCAGTTTAGGCAGGGGAGTCGGGGGGAATGAGCAGTTCTTC.